This T cell receptor beta chain was obtained from a study of cytomegalovirus exposure and HLA in healthy donors. Primers for the PCR totalled 60 Vbeta and 13 Jbeta. Per the authors' pipeline: There were about 80 million unique TCR beta chains by a later count, and approximately 10 million of them were shared. TCRdb's table, derived via immunoSEQ multiplex PCR, lists solely in-frame clones and lacks some. The V and J calls and clone size are taken from that table; D and trimming were inferred from the DNA. Found here are tens of thousands of clones, under 85% of them singletons; the top ten hold approximately 3%. The CDR3 is 15 residues long. V was pared by 4 bases and J by 8 bases, with 9 bases of the junction left unmatched. In germline, CDR1 is KGHSH, CDR2 LQKENI. Notes on this clone: The antigen is undetermined.

Study-level findings and limits: Among the CMV-associated chains, a few were confirmed in vitro as specific for CMV antigens. A classifier reportedly called cytomegalovirus status with high sensitivity and specificity. Across donors, sequencing depth was assumed by presence/absence analyses to be roughly uniform.

The sequence derives from a man in his thirties or forties in good health and CMV-seronegative. This rearrangement joins TRBV18 to TRBJ1-2, with 11 bases lining up with TRBD1. Specimen: PBMCs. The CDR3 is CASSQAGTGGDGYTF. The CDR3 DNA follows: TGTGCCAGCTCACAGGCCGGGACAGGGGGTGACGGCTACACCTTC.